This T cell receptor beta chain was profiled in a study of T cell changes during pregnancy in multiple sclerosis (dated by TCRdb to between 2018 and 2020). For context, the study as a whole: The study examined how the T cell repertoire changed over the course of pregnancy in women with multiple sclerosis.

Trimming costs V 3 bases and J 1 base, and their ends lie 16 bases apart. The CDR3 contains 17 residues, cysteine and phenylalanine counted. Only CDR3 DNA remains: 51 bases, in frame from the first base. In the germline V gene (reference sequence), CDR1 corresponds to LNHDA and CDR2 to SQIVND. The method behind the library was the immunoSEQ multiplex PCR assay. TCRdb provides this immuneACCESS table in a form limited to in-frame rearrangements. Some clones are lacking; in checked studies, under half of them reflect an unresolved V gene, and why the rest are absent is not known. The sample table lists some 57,000 clones, approximately 90% of them with a count of one. Roughly 0.76% of the sample is held by the ten biggest clonotypes. This clone has only one observation. No cognate antigen has been identified for it. Base qualities are not provided; no much larger clone lies one nucleotide away.

The sequencing used CD4+ T cells from peripheral blood mononuclear cells, collected in the first trimester of pregnancy. The source is a female donor with multiple sclerosis, enrolled in a pregnancy study. The chain couples TRBV19 to TRBJ1-3; there is no confident call for the D gene. The sequenced DNA: TGTGCCAGTAGTATTTCCATTGGGCGCTTATCTGGAAACACCATATATTTT. Protein translation: CASSISIGRLSGNTIYF.